The entry below describes one T cell receptor beta chain. Antigen specificity is unknown. The germline V gene has CDR1 GTSNPN and CDR2 SVGIG (reference sequence). V was trimmed by 5 bases and J by 0 bases, leaving 21 bases between them. The CDR3 extends over 17 amino acids. This specimen comes from a study of beta chain features in type 1 diabetes. Study summary: The study found patients and healthy donors alike in age, gender and cell yields.

The isolated RNA, all of it, was reverse transcribed, so expressed TCRB transcripts were what got sequenced. The table came from immunoSEQ multiplex PCR; TCRdb's copy has only in-frame clones and leaves some out. Of hundreds of thousands of clones listed, roughly an eighth are singletons. The study's findings and limits: A greater similarity of naive, central memory and Treg TCRB repertoires was seen among patients than among healthy donors. High-TCR-expressing cells could be over-represented by cDNA sequencing. VDJ junctions from type 1 diabetes patients carried fewer insertions and larger deletions. Moderate yet significant TCRB CDR3 shortening was seen in Type 1 diabetes patients in all four CD4+ subsets.

The TCR sequence derives from a man between 18 and 29 years old with type 1 diabetes. The chain uses TRBV30 and TRBJ2-3; perhaps TRBD2 as D (5 bases). Sequencing used naive CD4+ T cells from blood. DNA for the CDR3: TGTGCCTGGTCATCGGGGAAGGTCTTTCCTAGCACAGATACGCAGTATTTT. Encoded protein: CAWSSGKVFPSTDTQYF.